One and the same sample provided the 20 T cell receptor beta chains below, sequenced in a study of T cell changes during pregnancy in multiple sclerosis. The assay was immunoSEQ multiplex PCR, and TCRdb's table has in-frame clones only and misses some. In the table there are 100,000 or so clones, about 91% of which are singletons. Here the sequenced sample was peripheral blood, taken in the second trimester of pregnancy. These receptor sequences come from a female donor with multiple sclerosis, enrolled in a pregnancy study.

This sequence joins TRBV7-2 and TRBJ2-5, with D maybe TRBD1 (5 bases). CDR3 length: 14 residues. The V gene lost 5 bases and the J gene lost 8 bases, with 18 bases spanning the gap. Germline CDR1 SGHTA, CDR2 FQGNSA. The chain's CDR3 is CASSPRTRAITQYF. The DNA of the CDR3 is TGTGCCAGCAGCCCGAGGACACGAGCAATTACCCAGTACTTC.

The chain combines TRBV11-2 with TRBJ2-7; 9 nucleotides line up with TRBD1. V lost 3 bases to trimming and J lost 6 bases; unmatched junction nucleotides: 9. The V gene's germline CDR1 is SGHAT and CDR2 FQNNGV. The CDR3 runs 15 residues. The chain's CDR3 is CASSFRWTGEGEQYF. Written as DNA, the CDR3 is TGTGCCAGCAGCTTCCGTTGGACAGGGGAAGGCGAGCAGTACTTC. The full variable domain, completed using reference TRBV11-2 and TRBJ2-7, is EAGVAQSPRYKIIEKRQSVAFWCNPISGHATLYWYQQILGQGPKLLIQFQNNGVVDDSQLPKDRFSAERLKGVDSTLKIQPAKLEDSAVYLCASSFRWTGEGEQYFGPGTRLTVT.

Concerning this clone itself: This sample includes further DNA sequences coding for the same CDR3. V is TRBV5-6 and J is TRBJ2-5; possibly TRBD2 for D (5 bases). The CDR3 sequence is 13 residues long. Germline V CDR1 and CDR2: SGHDT, YYEEEE. V was trimmed by 1 base and J by 2 bases, leaving 6 bases between them. This CDR3 is CASSLPGQETQYF. The CDR3 DNA follows: TGTGCCAGCAGCTTGCCGGGGCAAGAGACCCAGTACTTC.

The rearrangement links TRBV19 to TRBJ2-7; 10 positions agree with TRBD2. The CDR3 length is 17 residues. The junction had 15 bases not matched to a gene; V was cut back by 5 bases and J by 5 bases. Germline lookup yields CDR1 LNHDA and CDR2 SQIVND (reference sequence). In nucleotides, the CDR3 is TGTGCCAGTAGTGTCAGTCTAGCGGGAGTGATAAGAGACGAGCAGTACTTC. Translated: CASSVSLAGVIRDEQYF. The variable domain in full, with the rest retrieved from reference TRBV19 and TRBJ2-7, is DGGITQSPKYLFRKEGQNVTLSCEQNLNHDAMYWYRQDPGQGLRLIYYSQIVNDFQKGDIAEGYSVSREKKESFPLTVTSAQKNPTAFYLCASSVSLAGVIRDEQYFGPGTRLTVT.

The chain is built from TRBV6-5 and TRBJ2-7, with TRBD2 matching over 8 bases. Germline CDR1 reads MNHEY; CDR2 reads SVGAGI. J lost 2 bases, V lost 10 bases, and 7 bases had no gene match. The CDR3 totals 13 residues. Here the CDR3 reads CATGGTGTYEQYF. DNA of the CDR3: TGTGCCACGGGAGGGACGGGCACCTACGAGCAGTACTTC.

The chain combines TRBV18 with TRBJ1-3; tentative D call: TRBD1 (6 bases). The V and J ends lost 4 bases and 2 bases respectively, with 15 bases between them. This CDR3 contains 16 residues. Germline assignment: CDR1 KGHSH and CDR2 LQKENI. The CDR3 DNA is TGTGCCAGCTCACAAAACCACAGGGCTGCTGGAAACACCATATATTTT. It is translated as CASSQNHRAAGNTIYF. Full variable domain (missing parts from reference TRBV18 and TRBJ1-3): NAGVMQNPRHLVRRRGQEARLRCSPMKGHSHVYWYRQLPEEGLKFMVYLQKENIIDESGMPKERFSAEFPKEGPSILRIQQVVRGDSAAYFCASSQNHRAAGNTIYFGEGSWLTVV.

V is TRBV6-5 and J is TRBJ1-3, with D possibly matching TRBD1 (5 bases). The CDR3 spans 15 residues. V lost 6 bases, J lost 3 bases, and 15 bases lay in between. From germline, CDR1 is MNHEY and CDR2 SVGAGI. The CDR3 region is CASSQLGAVGNTIYF. CDR3 DNA sequence: TGTGCCAGCAGCCAGTTAGGGGCGGTTGGAAACACCATATATTTT.

The genes are TRBV28 and TRBJ2-7; 9 bases are shared with TRBD2. The CDR3 totals 15 residues. Looked up from germline, CDR1 is MDHEN and CDR2 is SYDVKM. J lost 3 bases, V lost 4 bases, and 7 bases had no gene match. CDR3 in DNA: TGTGCCAGCAGTTCGGGGGCGGGAGGGATCTACGAGCAGTACTTC. The encoded protein is CASSSGAGGIYEQYF.

The chain has TRBV19 and TRBJ2-7; TRBD1 matches 9 bases. Per germline, CDR1 LNHDA and CDR2 SQIVND (reference sequence). Trimming took 5 bases from V and 3 from J; bases not matched to a gene: 2. This CDR3 contains 13 residues. The CDR3 nucleotides are TGTGCCAGTAGTGCGGACAGGGGCTACGAGCAGTACTTC. This codes for CASSADRGYEQYF.

The V gene is TRBV19, the J gene TRBJ1-2, with unresolved D. V lost 10 bases and J 4 bases, leaving 13 bases between the germline ends. The CDR3 is made up of 12 amino acids. Germline V gene lookup returns CDR1 LNHDA and CDR2 SQIVND (reference sequence). This CDR3 is CATVGLSYGYTF. As DNA, the CDR3 is TGTGCCACCGTTGGCCTCTCCTATGGCTACACCTTC.

The V call is TRBV25-1, the J call TRBJ2-1; tentatively, D is TRBD1 (7 bases). Germline V lookup: CDR1 MGHDK, CDR2 SYGVNS. CDR3 size: 14 residues. The V gene lost 5 bases and the J gene lost 8 bases, with 16 bases spanning the gap. The CDR3 spells CASSPTGRIYEQFF. Written as DNA, the CDR3 is TGTGCCAGCAGTCCGACAGGGAGGATTTATGAGCAGTTCTTC.

The chain has TRBV7-8 and TRBJ2-7; TRBD1 agrees at 8 bases. Germline values: CDR1 SGHVS, CDR2 FQNEAQ. The CDR3 is made up of 22 amino acids. After removal of 0 bases from V and 5 bases from J, the junction contained 27 bases not matched to a gene. The CDR3 protein is CASSLAVGSGQGGERVGNEQYF. The CDR3 bases are TGTGCCAGCAGCTTAGCGGTTGGTAGCGGACAGGGTGGGGAGCGGGTAGGAAACGAGCAGTACTTC.

The chain's CDR3 is CASARASPPDTQYF. In DNA, the CDR3 is TGTGCCAGCGCTAGAGCCTCCCCCCCAGATACGCAGTATTTT. This rearrangement joins TRBV28 to TRBJ2-3; D ambiguous. V lost 8 bases and J 4 bases, leaving 16 bases between the germline ends. The CDR3 has 14 residues. Germline V lookup: CDR1 MDHEN, CDR2 SYDVKM. Looking up the rest from reference TRBV28 and TRBJ2-3 gives the full variable domain: DVKVTQSSRYLVKRTGEKVFLECVQDMDHENMFWYRQDPGLGLRLIYFSYDVKMKEKGDIPEGYSVSREKKERFSLILESASTNQTSMYLCASARASPPDTQYFGPGTRLTVL.

A few counts support this clone. The chain employs TRBV9 and TRBJ1-1; no firm D call. Germline-derived CDR1 and CDR2 are SGDLS and YYNGEE. The CDR3 contains 13 residues. The ends were cut back, 0 bases at V and 6 bases at J, with 9 bases in the middle. The CDR3 bases are TGTGCCAGCAGCGTAGTCTCCGGGGCTGAAGCTTTCTTT. Amino acids: CASSVVSGAEAFF.

The chain couples TRBV7-9 to TRBJ1-1; the D gene is possibly TRBD1 (5 bases). The germline V gene encodes CDR1 SEHNR and CDR2 FQNEAQ (reference sequence). This CDR3 spans 14 amino acids. The ends were cut back, 1 base at V and 1 base at J, with 7 bases in the middle. The CDR3 here is CASSLGGENTEAFF. In DNA, the CDR3 is TGTGCCAGCAGCTTAGGGGGGGAGAACACTGAAGCTTTCTTT.

This clone was found a few times. The chain carries TRBV7-2 and TRBJ2-7; 7 bases align to TRBD2. V trimming: 7 bases; J trimming: 3 bases; junction bases outside the gene matches: 9. This CDR3 is built from 14 residues. CDR1 and CDR2 (germline): SGHTA, FQGNSA. The CDR3 reads CASTLNRGDYEQYF. The CDR3 coding sequence is TGTGCCAGCACCCTCAACCGGGGGGACTACGAGCAGTACTTC.

The V call is TRBV5-1, the J call TRBJ2-7; TRBD1 matches 8 bases. Unmatched junction bases numbered 10, after V lost 0 bases and J lost 2 bases. CDR3 length: 17 residues. Per germline, CDR1 SGHRS and CDR2 YFSETQ. The CDR3 DNA sequence: TGCGCCAGCAGCTTGGACCGGGACAGGAGATGGGCCTACGAGCAGTACTTC. Its translation is CASSLDRDRRWAYEQYF.

V and J are TRBV7-6 and TRBJ2-5, with 13 bases fitting TRBD2. The CDR3 contains 18 residues. CDR1 is SGHVS, CDR2 FNYEAQ, per germline. V lost 0 bases and J lost 2; bases outside the gene matches: 6. CDR3 region: CASSLAGLAGEPQETQYF. The CDR3 region has the DNA TGTGCCAGCAGCTTAGCTGGACTAGCGGGAGAACCACAAGAGACCCAGTACTTC.

The V gene is TRBV7-3, the J gene TRBJ2-1, with 14 nucleotides matching TRBD2. J gave up 10 bases and V 10 bases, and 12 bases lay outside the gene matches. The germline V gene encodes CDR1 SGHTA and CDR2 FQGTGA. The CDR3 consists of 15 residues. CDR3 coding DNA: TGTGCCACCAGAATGGGACTAGCGGGAGACGACGAGCAGTTCTTC. It yields the protein CATRMGLAGDDEQFF.

This clone was detected once. This chain links TRBV18 with TRBJ1-5, with a possible D match to TRBD1 (5 bases). CDR3 length equals 14 residues. Germline V gene lookup returns CDR1 KGHSH and CDR2 LQKENI. Trimming stripped 1 base from V and 1 base from J, with 5 bases between. The chain's CDR3 is CASSPQGSNQPQHF. CDR3 coding DNA: TGTGCCAGCTCACCACAGGGGAGCAATCAGCCCCAGCATTTT. Looking up the rest from reference TRBV18 and TRBJ1-5 gives the full variable domain: NAGVMQNPRHLVRRRGQEARLRCSPMKGHSHVYWYRQLPEEGLKFMVYLQKENIIDESGMPKERFSAEFPKEGPSILRIQQVVRGDSAAYFCASSPQGSNQPQHFGDGTRLSIL.